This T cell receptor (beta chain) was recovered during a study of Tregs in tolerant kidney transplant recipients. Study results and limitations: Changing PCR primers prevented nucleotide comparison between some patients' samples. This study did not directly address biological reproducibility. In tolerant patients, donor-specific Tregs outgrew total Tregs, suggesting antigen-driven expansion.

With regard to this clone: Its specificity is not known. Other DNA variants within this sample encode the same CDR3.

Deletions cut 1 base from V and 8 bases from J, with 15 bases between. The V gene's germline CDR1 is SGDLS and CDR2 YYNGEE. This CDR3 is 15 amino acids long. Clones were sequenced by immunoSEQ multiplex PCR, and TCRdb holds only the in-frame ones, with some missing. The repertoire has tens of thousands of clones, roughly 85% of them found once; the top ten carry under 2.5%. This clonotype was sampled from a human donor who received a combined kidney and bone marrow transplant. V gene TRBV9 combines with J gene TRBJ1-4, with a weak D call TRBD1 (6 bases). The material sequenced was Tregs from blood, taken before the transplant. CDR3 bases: TGTGCCAGCAGCGTACTGGGGGGGCTTGGGGAAAAACTGTTTTTT. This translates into CASSVLGGLGEKLFF.